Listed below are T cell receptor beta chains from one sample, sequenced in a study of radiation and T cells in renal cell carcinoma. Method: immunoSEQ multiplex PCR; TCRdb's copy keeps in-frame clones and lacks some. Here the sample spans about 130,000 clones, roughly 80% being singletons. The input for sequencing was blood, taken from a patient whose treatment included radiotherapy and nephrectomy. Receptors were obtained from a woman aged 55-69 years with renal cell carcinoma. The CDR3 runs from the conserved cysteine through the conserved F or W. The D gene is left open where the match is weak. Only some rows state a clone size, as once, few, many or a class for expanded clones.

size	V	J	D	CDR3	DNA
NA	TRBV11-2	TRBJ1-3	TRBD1	CASSSGGSSGNTIYF	TGTGCCAGCAGCTCAGGGGGGAGCTCTGGAAACACCATATATTTT
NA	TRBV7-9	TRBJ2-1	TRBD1	CASSLLKDRGYNEQFF	TGTGCCAGCAGCTTGCTAAAGGACAGGGGCTACAATGAGCAGTTCTTC
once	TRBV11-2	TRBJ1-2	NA	CASSRPSGGPYGYTF	TGTGCCAGCAGCCGCCCCTCGGGGGGGCCCTATGGCTACACCTTC
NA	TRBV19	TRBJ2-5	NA	CASSFLVFQETQYF	TGTGCCAGTTCGTTTCTGGTCTTCCAAGAGACCCAGTACTTC
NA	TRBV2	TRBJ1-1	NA	CASSEGQPLDF	TGTGCCAGCAGTGAGGGGCAGCCCCTGGATTTT
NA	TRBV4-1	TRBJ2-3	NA	CASSQPELTDTQYF	TGCGCCAGCAGCCAACCAGAATTAACAGATACGCAGTATTTT
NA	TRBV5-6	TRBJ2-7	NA	CASSLLYSSYEQYF	TGTGCCAGCAGCTTATTATACAGCTCCTACGAGCAGTACTTC
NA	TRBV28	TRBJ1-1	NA	CASRSGTEAFF	TGTGCCAGCAGGTCGGGGACTGAAGCTTTCTTT
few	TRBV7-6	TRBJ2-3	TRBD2	CASSPAGWADTQYF	TGTGCCAGCAGCCCAGCGGGGTGGGCAGATACGCAGTATTTT
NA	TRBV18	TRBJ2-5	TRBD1	CASSPLPGQWIQYF	TGTGCCAGCTCACCCCTTCCGGGACAGTGGATCCAGTACTTC
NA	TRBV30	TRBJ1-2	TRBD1	CAWSPGGSWRYTF	TGTGCCTGGAGTCCAGGGGGGAGTTGGCGCTACACCTTC
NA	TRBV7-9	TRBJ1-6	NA	CASSPLSSYNSPLHF	TGTGCCAGCAGCCCTCTTAGCTCCTATAATTCACCCCTCCACTTT
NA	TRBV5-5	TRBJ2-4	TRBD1	CASSQGQGLAKNIQYF	TGTGCCAGCAGCCAGGGACAGGGGCTCGCCAAAAACATTCAGTACTTC
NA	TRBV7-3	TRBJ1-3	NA	CASSPDPSSGNTIYF	TGTGCCAGCAGCCCGGACCCCAGCTCTGGAAACACCATATATTTT
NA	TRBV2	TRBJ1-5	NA	CASSPDNQPQHF	TGTGCCAGCAGTCCGGACAATCAGCCCCAGCATTTT
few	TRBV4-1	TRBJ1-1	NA	CASSQVGGETEAFF	TGCGCCAGCAGCCAGGTGGGAGGGGAAACTGAAGCTTTCTTT
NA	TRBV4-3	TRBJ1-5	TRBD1	CASSQRQGGGQPQHF	TGCGCCAGCAGCCAAAGACAGGGAGGAGGGCAGCCCCAGCATTTT
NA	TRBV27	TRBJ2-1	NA	CASSLAISYNEQFF	TGTGCCAGCAGTTTAGCTATCTCCTACAATGAGCAGTTCTTC
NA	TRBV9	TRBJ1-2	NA	CASSGPRLGQIPNYGYTF	TGTGCCAGCAGCGGCCCCCGCTTAGGACAGATTCCTAACTATGGCTACACCTTC
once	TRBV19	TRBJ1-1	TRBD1	CASSTLGQGALTEAFF	TGTGCCAGTAGTACTTTGGGACAGGGGGCGCTCACTGAAGCTTTCTTT
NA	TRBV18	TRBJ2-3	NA	CASSPSGRAYTQYF	TGTGCCAGCTCACCAAGTGGTAGGGCCTATACGCAGTATTTT
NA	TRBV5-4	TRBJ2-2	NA	CASSPGVQGGTGELFF	TGTGCCAGCAGCCCGGGGGTCCAGGGGGGCACCGGGGAGCTGTTTTTT
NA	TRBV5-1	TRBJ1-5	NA	CASSLDREQPQHF	TGCGCCAGCAGCTTGGACAGGGAGCAGCCCCAGCATTTT
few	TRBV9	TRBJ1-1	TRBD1	CASSEGTGGNTEAFF	TGTGCCAGCAGCGAGGGGACAGGGGGGAACACTGAAGCTTTCTTT
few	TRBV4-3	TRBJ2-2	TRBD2	CASSQDLGGRRTGELFF	TGCGCCAGCAGCCAAGATCTTGGCGGGAGGCGAACCGGGGAGCTGTTTTTT
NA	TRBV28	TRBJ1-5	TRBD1	CASYNRGHFGNQPQHF	TGTGCCAGCTACAACAGGGGGCATTTCGGCAATCAGCCCCAGCATTTT
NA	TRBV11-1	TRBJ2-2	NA	CASSFGGTGELFF	TGTGCCAGCAGCTTCGGAGGGACCGGGGAGCTGTTTTTT
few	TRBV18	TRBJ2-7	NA	CASSPRDSYEQYF	TGTGCCAGCTCACCAAGGGACTCCTACGAGCAGTACTTC
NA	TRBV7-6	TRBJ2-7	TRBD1	CASSGQGYEQYF	TGTGCCAGCAGCGGACAGGGGTACGAGCAGTACTTC
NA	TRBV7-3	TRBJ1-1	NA	CASSPSLQGEAFF	TGTGCCAGCAGCCCTTCGTTACAGGGTGAAGCTTTCTTT